This T cell receptor beta chain comes out of a study of T cells after yellow fever vaccination. Study-level results: Weaker overall was a secondary response that nonetheless peaked faster, on day 5 versus 15. Day 0 sorted memory subsets lacked detectable levels of almost all vaccine-responding clonotypes. Overlap between CD4 and CD8 compartments was detected for a small share of clonotypes.

This clonotype was seen at least ten times. TCRdb analysed the 5' RACE reads with MiXCR anew, one entry per CDR3 protein. The sample has more than 25,000 distinct CDR3 sequences; approximately 6.5% are singletons. The germline gives CDR1 KGHDR, CDR2 SFDVKD. The CDR3 loop spans 13 amino acids. V was pared by 4 bases and J by 7 bases, with 11 bases between. The TCR originated in a young man who received the YFV17D yellow fever vaccine. V usage is TRBV24-1 and J usage is TRBJ2-3; D is unclear. The starting material was PBMCs, either bulk or a sorted T-cell subset (CD4+, CD8+, memory, or dextramer-sorted; not recorded which), obtained on the day of the yellow fever booster vaccination. The CDR3 here is CATSEKGRNTQYF. The CDR3 DNA sequence: TGTGCCACCAGTGAGAAGGGTCGGAATACGCAGTATTTT.